This T cell receptor beta chain was identified during a study of cytomegalovirus exposure and HLA in healthy donors. CDR1 and CDR2 (germline): LNHDA, SQIVND (reference sequence). V was cut by 7 bases and J by 0 bases, with 10 bases left in between. The CDR3 loop spans 14 amino acids. Among the approximately 130 subjects of the validation cohort, separate from the roughly 670-subject first cohort, were the donors. Profiled with immunoSEQ multiplex PCR; TCRdb holds only in-frame clones, not every one. The table records about 110,000 clones, 70% to 85% of them present only once. This chain links TRBV19 with TRBJ2-1; D is ambiguous. This sequence originates from a woman between 18 and 30 years old in good health and CMV-seronegative. What was sequenced was PBMCs. In DNA form, the CDR3 reads TGTGCCAGTACATCCGGGTCCTCCTACAATGAGCAGTTCTTC. As protein: CASTSGSSYNEQFF.